The sample holds many counts of the clone carrying this T cell receptor (beta chain). The CDR3 contains 13 residues. V gave up 5 bases and J gave up 5 bases, with 12 bases separating them. CDR1 is MNHEY, CDR2 SMNVEV, per germline (reference sequence). This sample is part of a study of early T cells in non-severe SARS-CoV-2 infection. TCRdb redid the calling of the 5' RACE reads with MiXCR, one entry per CDR3 protein. This repertoire shows tens of thousands of distinct CDR3 sequences, roughly 5.7% found once; its top ten account for 4.5% to 5.5%. The chain couples TRBV27 to TRBJ1-1, with D possibly being TRBD1 (6 bases). The starting material was whole blood, obtained at baseline. The TCR was taken from an adult who was a healthcare worker with PCR-confirmed SARS-CoV-2 infection or an uninfected control (not recorded which). The CDR3 reads CASSPAGETEAFF. CDR3 in DNA: TGTGCCAGCAGTCCCGCAGGGGAAACTGAAGCTTTCTTT.